These 20 T cell receptor beta chains came from one sample sequenced in a study of low-dose radiotherapy and immunotherapy resistance in tumors. Time point denoted: after trial treatment. As to treatment: LDRT plus nivolumab, ipilimumab, low-dose cyclophosphamide and aspirin (RACIN trial). First-strand cDNA relied on TRAV- and TRBV-specific primers spanning alpha and beta chains. It was with a constant-region primer and a V-primer adapter that TCRs were amplified over around 19 PCR cycles. MiXCR, applied by TCRdb to the reads, yields one record per CDR3 protein. The table has approximately 45,000 distinct CDR3 sequences, about 25% seen once. The starting material was PBMCs, obtained after low-dose radiotherapy plus immunotherapy. These receptors originate from a male donor with prostate cancer.

For this clonotype: A much bigger clone sits one base away, suggesting this may be a read error. The chain carries TRBV3-1 and TRBJ2-3; D is undetermined. V shed 10 bases and J shed 4 bases, with 15 bases lying between them. The CDR3 is 13 amino acids. Germline CDR1 reads LGHDT; CDR2 reads YNNKEL (reference sequence). CDR3 sequence: CANSYSGSDTQYF. The DNA for the CDR3 is TGTGCCAACAGTTACAGTGGCTCAGATACGCAGTATTTT.

In this sample, this clonotype turned up many times. The chain employs TRBV12-5 and TRBJ2-3; tentative D call: TRBD1 (5 bases). The CDR3 consists of 13 residues. The ends were cut back, 2 bases at V and 4 bases at J, with 7 bases in the middle. The germline V gene has CDR1 LGHNT and CDR2 FRNRAP. The CDR3 DNA follows: TGTGCTAGTGGTTTGATAGGGGCAGATACGCAGTATTTT. It translates to CASGLIGADTQYF. Combining the CDR3 with reference TRBV12-5 and TRBJ2-3 gives the whole variable domain DARVTQTPRHKVTEMGQEVTMRCQPILGHNTVFWYRQTMMQGLELLAYFRNRAPLDDSGMPKDRFSAEMPDATLATLKIQPSEPRDSAVYFCASGLIGADTQYFGPGTRLTVL.

At least ten counts were recorded for this clonotype. The chain has TRBV4-2 and TRBJ1-2; 12 bases map to TRBD1. The CDR3 is 17 residues long. The germline gives CDR1 LGHNA, CDR2 YNFKEQ. The V segment lost 8 bases and the J segment 0 bases; nucleotides outside the gene matches: 10. The CDR3 nucleotides read TGTGCCAGCCACCAAAGGGACAGGGGGCGATCTAACTATGGCTACACCTTC. Its protein product is CASHQRDRGRSNYGYTF.

This clonotype was picked up many times. The chain couples TRBV6-1 to TRBJ2-3, with D perhaps assigned TRBD1 or TRBD2 (7 bases each). There are 15 residues in the CDR3. The germline V gene encodes CDR1 MNHNS and CDR2 SASEGT. Deletions cut 7 bases from V and 4 bases from J, with 18 bases between. The CDR3 nucleotides are TGTGCCAGCACCCTACCCCAGGGGGGGGCAGATACGCAGTATTTT. It encodes CASTLPQGGADTQYF.

This clonotype was seen many times. The chain carries TRBV20-1 and TRBJ2-2; 9 bases are shared with TRBD2. The CDR3 contains 16 residues. CDR1 is DFQATT, CDR2 SNEGSKA, per germline (reference sequence). With V trimmed by 3 bases and J by 0 bases, 5 bases remained unmatched. The DNA of the CDR3 is TGCAGTGCTAGGCCCAGCGGGGGGCCGAACACCGGGGAGCTGTTTTTT. Protein: CSARPSGGPNTGELFF.

This clonotype was observed at least ten times. The chain is built from TRBV19 and TRBJ2-1, with 11 bases matching TRBD2. The ends lost 3 bases at V and 4 bases at J; junction bases unmatched: 5. The germline CDR1 and CDR2 sequences are LNHDA and SQIVND (reference sequence). The CDR3 is made up of 16 amino acids. The CDR3 sequence: CASSIRPSGGYNEQFF. The CDR3 DNA is TGTGCCAGTAGTATTCGGCCTAGCGGGGGGTACAATGAGCAGTTCTTC.

This clonotype was seen at least ten times. J is TRBJ2-5 and V is TRBV14; D unclear. The V gene's germline CDR1 is SGHDN and CDR2 FVKESK. CDR3 length: 14 amino acids. V dropped 2 bases and J dropped 5 bases, with 12 bases sitting between them. This CDR3 reads CASSQRYGIETQYF. In DNA form, the CDR3 reads TGTGCCAGCAGCCAAAGATATGGAATTGAGACCCAGTACTTC. The full variable domain, rest sourced from reference TRBV14 and TRBJ2-5, is EAGVTQFPSHSVIEKGQTVTLRCDPISGHDNLYWYRRVMGKEIKFLLHFVKESKQDESGMPNNRFLAERTGGTYSTLKVQPAELEDSGVYFCASSQRYGIETQYFGPGTRLLVL.

This clonotype was seen repeatedly, ten times or more. The gene calls are TRBV19 and TRBJ2-3, with TRBD2 as a possible D gene (6 bases). The CDR3 totals 15 residues. The germline gives CDR1 LNHDA, CDR2 SQIVND (reference sequence). Trimming took off 10 bases at V and 2 bases at J, with 19 bases between the two ends. CDR3: CATAMWGEATDTQYF. CDR3 coding DNA: TGTGCCACCGCTATGTGGGGGGAAGCCACAGATACGCAGTATTTT.

This clonotype was recorded many times. This chain connects TRBV9 to TRBJ1-2; D gene ambiguous. Germline V gene lookup returns CDR1 SGDLS and CDR2 YYNGEE. Trimming removed 0 bases at V and 5 bases at J, with 14 bases between. This CDR3 spans 15 amino acids. CDR3 loop: CASSVDVSLGYGYTF. CDR3 DNA: TGTGCCAGCAGCGTAGACGTCAGCCTTGGGTATGGCTACACCTTC.

This clonotype occurred a few times. The chain carries TRBV29-1 and TRBJ2-5; D unresolved. V was trimmed by 5 bases and J by 9 bases, leaving 16 bases between them. The CDR3 totals 12 residues. CDR1 is SQVTM and CDR2 is ANQGSEA in the germline V gene. The CDR3 nucleotides read TGCAGCGTTTCAGAGCGAATTTCGCCCCAGTACTTC. Its translation: CSVSERISPQYF.

This clonotype was seen ten or more times. The V gene is TRBV30, the J gene TRBJ2-5, with TRBD2 identical over 11 bases. Per the germline V gene, CDR1 is GTSNPN and CDR2 is SVGIG (reference sequence). The V gene end was trimmed by 1 base and the J gene end by 5 bases; junction bases not matched to a gene: 6. The CDR3 loop spans 15 amino acids. CDR3 DNA sequence: TGTGCCTGGAGTGAATTCCGGACTAGCGGGGAGACCCAGTACTTC. The encoded protein is CAWSEFRTSGETQYF.

This clonotype was counted at least ten times. The V gene is TRBV29-1, the J gene TRBJ1-1; TRBD1 agrees at 7 bases. J was trimmed by 3 bases and V by 4 bases; bases with no gene match: 2. Germline CDR1 is SQVTM and CDR2 is ANQGSEA. The CDR3 has 12 residues. Here the CDR3 reads CSVAGGYTEAFF. CDR3 coding DNA: TGCAGCGTTGCAGGGGGGTACACTGAAGCTTTCTTT.

This clonotype was detected many times. The chain is built from TRBV28 and TRBJ2-3, with TRBD2 as a possible D gene (6 bases). The V gene's germline CDR1 is MDHEN and CDR2 SYDVKM. The length of the CDR3 is 14 residues. V was clipped by 6 bases and J by 5 bases, with 15 bases between them. The CDR3 sequence is CASSPPGGRDTQYF. CDR3 sequence (DNA): TGTGCCAGCAGCCCTCCCGGGGGACGAGATACGCAGTATTTT.

Many counts were recorded for this clonotype. The chain joins TRBV5-1 to TRBJ1-2; weak D call: TRBD1 (5 bases). The CDR3 has 14 residues. Looked up from germline, CDR1 is SGHRS and CDR2 is YFSETQ. V lost 4 bases, J lost 6 bases, and 16 bases lay in between. Here the CDR3 reads CASSPTSDRHGYTF. CDR3 nucleotides: TGCGCCAGCAGCCCGACCTCCGACAGACATGGCTACACCTTC.

This clonotype was seen ten or more times. The chain carries TRBV14 and TRBJ2-1, with a possible D match to TRBD2 (5 bases). The CDR3 sequence is 15 residues long. Germline CDR1 SGHDN, CDR2 FVKESK. The V end lost 4 bases, the J end lost 1 base, and 11 bases lay between the germline ends. CDR3 in amino acids: CASSPARGSYNEQFF. The CDR3 DNA reads TGTGCCAGCAGCCCCGCCCGGGGTTCCTACAATGAGCAGTTCTTC.

This clonotype was seen repeatedly, ten times or more. The rearrangement joins TRBV29-1 to TRBJ2-1; D is possibly TRBD1 or TRBD2 (5 bases each). Trimming cost V 8 bases and J 0 bases, with 11 bases left between them. The CDR3 extends over 13 amino acids. Germline CDR1 is SQVTM and CDR2 is ANQGSEA. For the CDR3, the DNA is TGCAGCTCCCGGGACCACTCCTACAATGAGCAGTTCTTC. This gives the protein CSSRDHSYNEQFF.

Many counts were recorded for this clonotype. The V call is TRBV7-9, the J call TRBJ2-7, with D unclear. This CDR3 contains 12 residues. V was pared by 5 bases and J by 2 bases, with 7 bases between. CDR1 is SEHNR, CDR2 FQNEAQ, per germline (reference sequence). The CDR3 sequence is CASSGNTYEQYF. In DNA, the CDR3 is TGTGCCAGCAGCGGCAACACCTACGAGCAGTACTTC.

The chain carries TRBV28 and TRBJ2-1, with 15 positions matching TRBD2. Per the germline V gene, CDR1 is MDHEN and CDR2 is SYDVKM. Losses at the gene ends were 6 bases for V and 7 bases for J; bases not matched to a gene: 7. The CDR3 spans 16 residues. The CDR3 spells CASSLHGTSGRNEQFF. DNA for the CDR3: TGTGCCAGCAGCCTTCACGGGACTAGCGGGAGGAATGAGCAGTTCTTC.

At least ten counts were recorded for this clonotype. The CDR3 region is CASSPSGSGGEQFF. The CDR3, as DNA: TGCGCCAGCAGCCCCTCCGGGTCCGGAGGTGAGCAGTTCTTC. The J gene is TRBJ2-1, the V gene TRBV5-1; weak D call: TRBD2 (5 bases). Germline-derived CDR1 and CDR2 are SGHRS and YFSETQ. Trimming took 4 bases from V and 9 from J, leaving 17 bases between them. The CDR3 is 14 amino acids.

Ten or more counts support this clonotype. The chain carries TRBV5-4 and TRBJ2-3; D remains unclear. The CDR3 runs to 14 residues. The V and J ends lost 4 bases and 5 bases respectively, with 14 bases between them. From germline, CDR1 is SGHNT and CDR2 YYREEE (reference sequence). The CDR3 DNA sequence: TGTGCCAGCAGCATAGGCCTAATGGGAGATACGCAGTATTTT. As protein: CASSIGLMGDTQYF. Looking up the rest from reference TRBV5-4 and TRBJ2-3 gives the full variable domain: ETGVTQSPTHLIKTRGQQVTLRCSSQSGHNTVSWYQQALGQGPQFIFQYYREEENGRGNFPPRFSGLQFPNYSSELNVNALELDDSALYLCASSIGLMGDTQYFGPGTRLTVL.